This section outlines one T cell receptor (beta chain) sequence together with its context. The antigen is unknown. This record comes from a study of cytomegalovirus exposure and HLA in healthy donors. Study observations and caveats: The study listed 150 to 200 cytomegalovirus-associated TCR beta chains. Under in vitro conditions, three CMV-associated chains were confirmed as specific for CMV antigens.

Donors were drawn from the roughly 120-subject validation cohort, separate from the 666-subject first cohort. Method: immunoSEQ multiplex PCR; TCRdb's copy keeps in-frame clones and lacks some. The sample lists about 220,000 clones, 80% to 90% occurring once. The sequence was obtained from a woman between 18 and 30 years old in good health and CMV-seronegative. The specimen sequenced was PBMCs.

CDR3 amino acids: CASSLSPDGGTEAFF. DNA of the CDR3: TGTGCCAGCAGTTTAAGTCCAGATGGAGGCACTGAAGCTTTCTTT. The rearrangement uses TRBV27 and TRBJ1-1, with no clear D. V lost 2 bases to trimming and J lost 4 bases, with 14 bases between them. The CDR3 extends over 15 amino acids. Germline V gene data show CDR1 as MNHEY and CDR2 as SMNVEV (reference sequence).